This entry lists 14 T cell receptor beta chains sequenced from one sample in a study of T cell changes during pregnancy in multiple sclerosis. Measured with immunoSEQ multiplex PCR; TCRdb has only the in-frame clones, and not every one. The sample shows approximately 45,000 clones, 75% to 95% of them seen only once. This specimen was CD8+ T cells from peripheral blood mononuclear cells, taken in the second trimester of pregnancy. These receptors originate from a female donor with multiple sclerosis, enrolled in a pregnancy study.

The chain couples TRBV4-3 to TRBJ2-2; 11 bases are a match to TRBD2. The V segment lost 1 base and the J segment 7 bases; nucleotides outside the gene matches: 5. CDR3 length: 16 amino acids. Germline V gene sequence: CDR1 LGHNA, CDR2 YSLEER. The chain's CDR3 is CASSQGSGGASGELFF. The CDR3 nucleotides read TGCGCCAGCAGCCAAGGTAGCGGGGGGGCGAGCGGGGAGCTGTTTTTT.

V is TRBV7-3 and J is TRBJ2-3; D not certain. V lost 2 bases and J 0 bases, leaving 9 bases between the germline ends. Germline V CDR1 and CDR2: SGHTA, FQGTGA. There are 15 residues in the CDR3. CDR3: CASSLQAKSTDTQYF. For the CDR3, the DNA is TGTGCCAGCAGCTTACAGGCGAAGAGCACAGATACGCAGTATTTT.

This chain connects TRBV5-6 to TRBJ2-1; 9 nucleotides line up with TRBD1. This CDR3 has 13 residues. Germline-derived CDR1 and CDR2 are SGHDT and YYEEEE. J lost 3 bases, V lost 5 bases, and 0 bases had no gene match. The CDR3 DNA reads as TGTGCCAGCAGGACAGGGGGCTACAATGAGCAGTTCTTC. It is translated as CASRTGGYNEQFF.

This clone has just one count. The J gene is TRBJ1-1, the V gene TRBV30; TRBD1 aligns across 8 bases. CDR3 length: 13 residues. Germline-derived CDR1 and CDR2 are GTSNPN and SVGIG (reference sequence). V shed 3 bases and J 4 bases; nucleotides not matched to a gene: 4. This chain's CDR3 is CAWRTGVVTEAFF. CDR3 bases: TGTGCCTGGAGGACAGGGGTGGTCACTGAAGCTTTCTTT. Combining the CDR3 with reference TRBV30 and TRBJ1-1 gives the whole variable domain SQTIHQWPATLVQPVGSPLSLECTVEGTSNPNLYWYRQAAGRGLQLLFYSVGIGQISSEVPQNLSASRPQDRQFILSSKKLLLSDSGFYLCAWRTGVVTEAFFGQGTRLTVV.

This clone was counted ten times or more. This sequence joins TRBV5-5 and TRBJ1-2; D is ambiguous. The germline V and J ends were trimmed by 4 bases and 8 bases, with 12 bases remaining between them. The CDR3 covers 12 residues. Germline V gives CDR1 SGHKS, CDR2 YYEKEE (reference sequence). This chain's CDR3 is CASSIRPGGYTF. CDR3 nucleotide sequence: TGTGCCAGCAGCATCCGACCGGGGGGCTACACCTTC.

V usage is TRBV9 and J usage is TRBJ2-2; unclear D gene. Trimming removed 4 bases from V and 7 bases from J, with 5 bases in between. The CDR3 contains 11 residues. CDR1 SGDLS and CDR2 YYNGEE come from the germline V gene. The CDR3 nucleotides read TGTGCCAGCAGCTCATTCGGGGAGCTGTTTTTT. This encodes CASSSFGELFF.

The chain employs TRBV4-3 and TRBJ2-1; 12 bases fit TRBD2. J lost 6 bases, V lost 4 bases, and 10 bases had no gene match. Germline assignment: CDR1 LGHNA and CDR2 YSLEER. The length of the CDR3 is 17 residues. CDR3 DNA sequence: TGCGCCAGCAGCCGGACTAGCGGGGTGACCCCTCCCAATGAGCAGTTCTTC. Translation gives CASSRTSGVTPPNEQFF.

The sample holds one count of this clone. The chain couples TRBV6-5 to TRBJ1-1; D uncertain. This CDR3 is built from 11 residues. V was pared by 0 bases and J by 8 bases, with 4 bases between. Germline CDR1 reads MNHEY; CDR2 reads SVGAGI. This CDR3 is CASSYSREAFF. The DNA of the CDR3 is TGTGCCAGCAGTTACTCGAGGGAAGCTTTCTTT.

The chain uses TRBV9 and TRBJ1-2; D perhaps matches TRBD1 (6 bases). Germline CDR1 SGDLS, CDR2 YYNGEE. V lost 0 bases, J lost 7 bases, and 22 bases lay in between. The CDR3 covers 17 residues. CDR3 sequence: CASSVARSDSGLGGYTF. CDR3 bases: TGTGCCAGCAGCGTAGCTAGATCGGACAGCGGACTGGGTGGCTACACCTTC. The full variable domain, with the rest looked up from reference TRBV9 and TRBJ1-2, is DSGVTQTPKHLITATGQRVTLRCSPRSGDLSVYWYQQSLDQGLQFLIQYYNGEERAKGNILERFSAQQFPDLHSELNLSSLELGDSALYFCASSVARSDSGLGGYTFGSGTRLTVV.

The J gene is TRBJ2-7, the V gene TRBV5-7; 9 bases are shared with TRBD2. TRBV5-7 is an ORF; its function is uncertain. J lost 1 base, V lost 1 base, and 15 bases had no gene match. CDR3 length: 19 residues. CDR3 sequence (DNA): TGTGCCAGCAGCTTGCCGCTTACATCAGAAAGCGGGGGGTCCTACGAGCAGTACTTC. Its protein is CASSLPLTSESGGSYEQYF.

The chain is built from TRBV2 and TRBJ2-5; 9 bases map to TRBD2. J gave up 0 bases and V 1 base, and 12 bases lay outside the gene matches. The CDR3 runs 19 residues. Germline assignment: CDR1 SNHLY and CDR2 FYNNEI. The CDR3 bases are TGTGCCAGCAGTGAAGGCGGAGCGGGGGGCCCCCAGTACCAAGAGACCCAGTACTTC. Translating it yields CASSEGGAGGPQYQETQYF. Looking up the rest from reference TRBV2 and TRBJ2-5 gives the full variable domain: EPEVTQTPSHQVTQMGQEVILRCVPISNHLYFYWYRQILGQKVEFLVSFYNNEISEKSEIFDDQFSVERPDGSNFTLKIRSTKLEDSAMYFCASSEGGAGGPQYQETQYFGPGTRLLVL.

Notes on this clone: At one end, the junction sequence differs from germline, possibly due to a read error. V and J are TRBV6-1 and TRBJ2-7; TRBD1 is a possible D gene (5 bases). This CDR3 is built from 13 residues. Germline V gene data show CDR1 as MNHNS and CDR2 as SASEGT. The CDR3 DNA reads TGTGCCATCAGTGGACAACGGAACTACGAGCAGTACTTC. It yields the protein CAISGQRNYEQYF.

J is TRBJ2-7 and V is TRBV28, with D possibly matching TRBD2 (5 bases). This CDR3 spans 14 amino acids. V lost 1 base, J lost 6 bases, and 13 bases lay in between. Germline loops: CDR1 MDHEN, CDR2 SYDVKM. As DNA, the CDR3 is TGTGCCAGCAGTTTATATCGGGGATTGGTCGAGCAGTACTTC. Residues: CASSLYRGLVEQYF.

Only one count was recorded for this clone. This chain joins TRBV5-6 and TRBJ2-3; D remains unclear. V was trimmed by 2 bases and J by 3 bases, leaving 7 bases between them. The CDR3 is 13 residues long. Germline CDR1 and CDR2: SGHDT and YYEEEE. CDR3 coding DNA: TGTGCCAGCAGCTTCGGTCGGACAGATACGCAGTATTTT. This sequence encodes CASSFGRTDTQYF.